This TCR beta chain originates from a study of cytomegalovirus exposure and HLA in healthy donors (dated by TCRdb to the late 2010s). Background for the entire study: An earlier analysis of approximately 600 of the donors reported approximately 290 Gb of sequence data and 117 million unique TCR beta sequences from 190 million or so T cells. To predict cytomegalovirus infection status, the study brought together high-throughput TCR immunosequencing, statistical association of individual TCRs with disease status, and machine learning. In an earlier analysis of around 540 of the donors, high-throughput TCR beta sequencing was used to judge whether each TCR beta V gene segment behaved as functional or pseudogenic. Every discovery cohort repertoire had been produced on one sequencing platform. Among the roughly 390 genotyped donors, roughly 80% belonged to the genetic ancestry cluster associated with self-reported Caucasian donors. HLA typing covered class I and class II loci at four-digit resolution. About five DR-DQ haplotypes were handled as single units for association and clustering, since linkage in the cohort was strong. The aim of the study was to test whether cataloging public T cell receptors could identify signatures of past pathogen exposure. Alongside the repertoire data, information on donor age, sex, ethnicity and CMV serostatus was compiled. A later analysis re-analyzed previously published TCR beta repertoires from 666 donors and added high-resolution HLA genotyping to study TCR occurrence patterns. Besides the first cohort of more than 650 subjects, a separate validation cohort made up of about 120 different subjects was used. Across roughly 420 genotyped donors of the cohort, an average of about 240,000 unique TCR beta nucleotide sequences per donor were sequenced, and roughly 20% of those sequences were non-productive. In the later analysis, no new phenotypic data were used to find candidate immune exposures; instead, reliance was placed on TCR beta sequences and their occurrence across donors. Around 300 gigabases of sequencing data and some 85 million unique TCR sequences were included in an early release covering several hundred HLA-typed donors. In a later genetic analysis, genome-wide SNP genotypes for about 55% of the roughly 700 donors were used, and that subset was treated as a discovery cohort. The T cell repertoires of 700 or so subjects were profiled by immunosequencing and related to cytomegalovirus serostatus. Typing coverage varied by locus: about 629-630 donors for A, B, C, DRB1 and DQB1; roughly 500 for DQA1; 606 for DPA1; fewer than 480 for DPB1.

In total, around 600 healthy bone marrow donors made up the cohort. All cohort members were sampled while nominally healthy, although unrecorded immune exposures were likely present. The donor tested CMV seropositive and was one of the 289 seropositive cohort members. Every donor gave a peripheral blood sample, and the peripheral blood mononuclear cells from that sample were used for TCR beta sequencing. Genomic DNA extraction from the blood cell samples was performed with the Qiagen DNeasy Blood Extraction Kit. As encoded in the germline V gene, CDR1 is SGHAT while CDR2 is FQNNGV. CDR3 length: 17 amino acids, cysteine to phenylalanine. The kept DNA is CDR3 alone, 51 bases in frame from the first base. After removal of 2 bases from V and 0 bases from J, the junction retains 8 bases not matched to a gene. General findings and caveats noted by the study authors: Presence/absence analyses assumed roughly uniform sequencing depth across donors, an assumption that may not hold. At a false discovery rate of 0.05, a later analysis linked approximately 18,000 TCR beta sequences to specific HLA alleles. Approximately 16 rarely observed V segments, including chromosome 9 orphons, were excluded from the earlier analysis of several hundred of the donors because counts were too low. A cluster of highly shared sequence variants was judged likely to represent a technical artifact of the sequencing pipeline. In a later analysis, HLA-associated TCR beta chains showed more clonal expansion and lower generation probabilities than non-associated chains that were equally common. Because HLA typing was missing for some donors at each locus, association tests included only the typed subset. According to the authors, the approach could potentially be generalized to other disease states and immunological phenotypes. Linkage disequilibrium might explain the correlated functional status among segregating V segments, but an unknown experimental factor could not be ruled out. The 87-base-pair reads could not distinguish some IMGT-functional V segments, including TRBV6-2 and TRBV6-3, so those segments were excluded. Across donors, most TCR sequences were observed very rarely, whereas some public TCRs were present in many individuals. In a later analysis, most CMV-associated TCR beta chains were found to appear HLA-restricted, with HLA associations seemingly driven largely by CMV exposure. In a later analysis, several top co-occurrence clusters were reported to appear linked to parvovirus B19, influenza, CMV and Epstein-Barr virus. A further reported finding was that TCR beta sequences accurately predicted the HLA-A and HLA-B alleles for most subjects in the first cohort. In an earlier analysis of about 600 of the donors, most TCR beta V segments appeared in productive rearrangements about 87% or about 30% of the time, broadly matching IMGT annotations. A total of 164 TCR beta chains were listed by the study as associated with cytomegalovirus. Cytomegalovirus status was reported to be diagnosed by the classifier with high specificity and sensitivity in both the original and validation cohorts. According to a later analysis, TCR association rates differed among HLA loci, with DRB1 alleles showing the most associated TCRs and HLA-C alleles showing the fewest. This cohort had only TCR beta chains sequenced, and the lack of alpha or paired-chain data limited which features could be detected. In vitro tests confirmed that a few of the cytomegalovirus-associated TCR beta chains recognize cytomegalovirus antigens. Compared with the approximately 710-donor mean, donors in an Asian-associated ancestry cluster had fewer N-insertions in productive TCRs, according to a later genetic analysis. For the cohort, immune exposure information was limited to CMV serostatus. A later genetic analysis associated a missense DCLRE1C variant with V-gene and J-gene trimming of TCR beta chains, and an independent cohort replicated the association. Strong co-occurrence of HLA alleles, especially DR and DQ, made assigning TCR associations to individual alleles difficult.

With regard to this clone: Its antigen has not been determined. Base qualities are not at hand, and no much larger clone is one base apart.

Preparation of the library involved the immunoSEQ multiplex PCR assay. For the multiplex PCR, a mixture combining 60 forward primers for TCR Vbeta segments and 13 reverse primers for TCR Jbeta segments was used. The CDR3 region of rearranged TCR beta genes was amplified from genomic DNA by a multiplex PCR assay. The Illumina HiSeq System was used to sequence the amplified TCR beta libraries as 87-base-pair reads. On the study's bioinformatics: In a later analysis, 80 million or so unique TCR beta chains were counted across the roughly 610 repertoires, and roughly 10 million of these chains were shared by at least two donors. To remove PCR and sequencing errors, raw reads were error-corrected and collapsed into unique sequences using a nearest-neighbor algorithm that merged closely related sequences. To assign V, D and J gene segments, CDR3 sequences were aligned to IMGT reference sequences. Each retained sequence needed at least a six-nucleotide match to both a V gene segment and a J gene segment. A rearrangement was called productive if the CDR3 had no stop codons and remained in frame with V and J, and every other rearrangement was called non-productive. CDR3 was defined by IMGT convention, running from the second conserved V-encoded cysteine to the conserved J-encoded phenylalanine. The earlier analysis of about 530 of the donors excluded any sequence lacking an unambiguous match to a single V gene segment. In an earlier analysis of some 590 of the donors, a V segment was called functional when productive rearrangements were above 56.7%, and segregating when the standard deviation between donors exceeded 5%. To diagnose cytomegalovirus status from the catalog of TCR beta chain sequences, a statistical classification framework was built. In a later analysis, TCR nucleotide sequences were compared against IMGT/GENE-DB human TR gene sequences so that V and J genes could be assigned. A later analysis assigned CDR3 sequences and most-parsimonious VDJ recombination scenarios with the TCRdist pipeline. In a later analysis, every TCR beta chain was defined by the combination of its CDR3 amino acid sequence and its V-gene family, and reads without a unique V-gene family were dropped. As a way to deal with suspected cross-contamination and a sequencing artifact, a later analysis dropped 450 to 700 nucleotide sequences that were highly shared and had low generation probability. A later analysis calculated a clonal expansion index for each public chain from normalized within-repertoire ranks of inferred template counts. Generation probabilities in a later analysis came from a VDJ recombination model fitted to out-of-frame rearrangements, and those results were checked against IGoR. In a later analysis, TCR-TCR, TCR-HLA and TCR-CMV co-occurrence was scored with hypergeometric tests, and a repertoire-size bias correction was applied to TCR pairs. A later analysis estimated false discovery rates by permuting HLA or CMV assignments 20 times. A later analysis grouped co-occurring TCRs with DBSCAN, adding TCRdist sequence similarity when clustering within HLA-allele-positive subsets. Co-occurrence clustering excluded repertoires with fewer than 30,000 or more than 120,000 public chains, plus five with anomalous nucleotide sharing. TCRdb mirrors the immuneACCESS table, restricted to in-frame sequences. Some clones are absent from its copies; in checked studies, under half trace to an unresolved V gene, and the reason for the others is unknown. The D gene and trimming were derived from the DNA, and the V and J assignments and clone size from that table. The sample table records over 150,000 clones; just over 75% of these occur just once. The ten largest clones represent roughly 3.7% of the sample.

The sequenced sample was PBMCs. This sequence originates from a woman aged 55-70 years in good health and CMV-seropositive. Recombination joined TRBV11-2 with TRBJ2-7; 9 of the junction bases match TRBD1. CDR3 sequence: CASSLTSDRGASYEQYF. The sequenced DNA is TGTGCCAGCAGCTTAACCTCCGACAGGGGGGCCTCCTACGAGCAGTACTTC.